This TCR beta chain was profiled in a study of glioma-infiltrating T cells after dendritic cell vaccination (dated by TCRdb to the mid-2010s). With regard to the full study: A cohort of 15 or so glioblastoma patients from Phase I and II dendritic cell vaccination trials was included, of whom 9 were newly diagnosed and 6 had recurrent disease. Patients received autologous tumor lysate-pulsed dendritic cell vaccination between about 2002 and 2013. The vaccine was prepared from monocyte-derived dendritic cells that were cultured for roughly 7 days with IL-4 and GM-CSF and then pulsed overnight with autologous tumor lysate. Patients received three intradermal dendritic cell vaccine injections at biweekly intervals in the arm below the axilla. In glioblastoma patients vaccinated with dendritic cells, deep sequencing of TCR beta CDR3 regions served to measure the amount of tumor-infiltrating lymphocytes and to compare repertoires between tumor and blood. Survival after dendritic cell vaccination was correlated with TCR sequencing metrics, such as TIL content and the overlap between tumor and blood repertoires. Overall study outcomes, separate from this receptor: The cohort was small and heterogeneous, only a few patients had full blood and tumor sets, and even fewer had initial-recurrent tumor pairs. After dendritic cell vaccination, a higher estimated pretreatment TIL content predicted longer time to progression and overall survival. The response model built on TCR overlap across three groups was characterized as speculative, with prospective validation still needed. No direct relationship between TCR clonality and survival was found, suggesting that a diverse polyclonal response may matter.

Selection of patients required sufficient residual fresh-frozen tumor tissue and over two years of available survival data. Although molecular status otherwise differed among the glioblastoma patients, no patient had an isocitrate dehydrogenase mutation. PBMC were collected before vaccination, two weeks after the third vaccination, and at tumor progression if tumor progression occurred. The Qiagen DNeasy Blood extraction Kit was used to extract genomic DNA. As regards this clone: Its antigen is still unknown. Base qualities were left out, and no much larger clone turns up one base away.

Its CDR3 holds 19 amino acids, cysteine through phenylalanine. Only CDR3 DNA is held: 57 bases, read in frame from base 1. The junction shows trimming of 0 bases on V and 4 bases on J, and the gene matches do not reach 13 bases of it. CDR1 and CDR2 are read off the germline V gene (reference sequence) as LNHNV and YYDKDF. TCRB CDR3 regions were amplified from approximately 2 ug genomic DNA, or all available DNA if less, using the immunoSEQ assay. For multiplex PCR, 60 forward primers for TCR V beta segments and 13 reverse primers for J beta segments were used. To estimate reads per starting template, synthetic control templates were spiked into each sample at limiting dilution. Reads of 87 bp were generated by sequencing on the Illumina HiSeq System. As for how the authors treated the data: PCR and sequencing errors were removed by a nearest neighbor algorithm that merged closely related sequences. TCR overlap was defined as the percentage of unique tumor TCR beta sequences that were also present in the same patient's peripheral blood. TCRdb took this table from immuneACCESS and kept in-frame rearrangements with V and J called. Such tables lack part of the clones; where checked against another copy, unresolved V genes explain under half of the gap, and the rest is unexplained. The DNA gave D and trimming, while V, J and clone size come from that table. In this sample the table shows tens of thousands of clones, around 83% of which occur a single time. More than 8% of the sample is in the top ten clones.

The chain was built from TRBV15 and TRBJ1-4; 8 central bases correspond to TRBD1. Sequenced material: blood, taken before dendritic cell vaccination. The receptor was isolated from a human donor with glioblastoma. CDR3 region: CATSRDEEPQGAFNEKLFF. The DNA reads as follows: TGTGCCACCAGCAGAGATGAGGAACCCCAGGGGGCCTTTAATGAAAAACTGTTTTTT.